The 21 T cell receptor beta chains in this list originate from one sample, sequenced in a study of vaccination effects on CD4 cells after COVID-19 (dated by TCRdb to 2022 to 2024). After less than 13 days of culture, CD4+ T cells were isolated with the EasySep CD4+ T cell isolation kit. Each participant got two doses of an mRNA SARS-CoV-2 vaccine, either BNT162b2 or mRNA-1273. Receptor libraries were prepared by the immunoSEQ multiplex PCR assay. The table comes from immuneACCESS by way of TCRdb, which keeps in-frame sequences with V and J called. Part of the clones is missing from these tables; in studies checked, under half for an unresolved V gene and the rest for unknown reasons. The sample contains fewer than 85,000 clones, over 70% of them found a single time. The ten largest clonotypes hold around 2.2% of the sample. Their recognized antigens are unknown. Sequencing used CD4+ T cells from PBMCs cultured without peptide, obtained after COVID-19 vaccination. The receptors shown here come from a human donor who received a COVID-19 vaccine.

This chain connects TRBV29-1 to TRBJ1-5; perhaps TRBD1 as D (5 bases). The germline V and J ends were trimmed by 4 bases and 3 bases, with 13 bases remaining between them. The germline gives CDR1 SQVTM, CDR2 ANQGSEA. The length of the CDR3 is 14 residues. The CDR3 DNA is TGCAGCGTTGGAGACAGTCTCTTCAATCAGCCCCAGCATTTT. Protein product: CSVGDSLFNQPQHF.

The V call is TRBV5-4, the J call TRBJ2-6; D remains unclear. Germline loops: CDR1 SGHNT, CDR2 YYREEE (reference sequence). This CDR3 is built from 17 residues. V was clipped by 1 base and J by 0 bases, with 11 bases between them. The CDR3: CASSLYRRLSGANVLTF. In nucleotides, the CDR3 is TGTGCCAGCAGCTTGTATCGACGTCTCTCTGGGGCCAACGTCCTGACTTTC.

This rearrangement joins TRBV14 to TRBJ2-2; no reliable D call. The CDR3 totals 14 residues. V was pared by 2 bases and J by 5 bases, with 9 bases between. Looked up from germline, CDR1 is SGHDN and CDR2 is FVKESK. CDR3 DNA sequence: TGTGCCAGCAGCCAACCAAAATCAACCGGGGAGCTGTTTTTT. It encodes CASSQPKSTGELFF.

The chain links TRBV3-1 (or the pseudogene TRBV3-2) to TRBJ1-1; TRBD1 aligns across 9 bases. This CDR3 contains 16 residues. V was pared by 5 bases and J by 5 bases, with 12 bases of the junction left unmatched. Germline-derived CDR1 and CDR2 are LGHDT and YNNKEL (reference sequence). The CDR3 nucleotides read TGTGCCAGCAGCTACCAACCGGGACAGGGATGGACTGAAGCTTTCTTT. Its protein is CASSYQPGQGWTEAFF.

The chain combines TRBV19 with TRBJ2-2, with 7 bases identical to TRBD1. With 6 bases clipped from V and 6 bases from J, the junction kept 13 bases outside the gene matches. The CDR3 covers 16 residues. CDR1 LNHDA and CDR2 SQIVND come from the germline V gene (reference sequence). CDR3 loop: CASSLGDRVKAGELFF. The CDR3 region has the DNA TGTGCCAGTAGCCTCGGAGACAGGGTAAAGGCCGGGGAGCTGTTTTTT.

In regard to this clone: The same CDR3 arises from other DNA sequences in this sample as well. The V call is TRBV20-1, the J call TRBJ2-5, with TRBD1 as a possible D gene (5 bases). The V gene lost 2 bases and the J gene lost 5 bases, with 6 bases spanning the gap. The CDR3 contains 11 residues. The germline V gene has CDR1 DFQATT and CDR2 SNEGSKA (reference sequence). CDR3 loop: CSARWGETQYF. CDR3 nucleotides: TGCAGTGCTAGATGGGGCGAGACCCAGTACTTC.

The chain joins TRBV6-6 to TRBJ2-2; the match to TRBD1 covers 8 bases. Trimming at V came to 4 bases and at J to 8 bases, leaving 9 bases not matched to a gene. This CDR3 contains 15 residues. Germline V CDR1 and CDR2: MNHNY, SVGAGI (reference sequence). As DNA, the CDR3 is TGTGCCAGCAGTTCCCCCGGACAGGGATCAGGGGAGCTGTTTTTT. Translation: CASSSPGQGSGELFF.

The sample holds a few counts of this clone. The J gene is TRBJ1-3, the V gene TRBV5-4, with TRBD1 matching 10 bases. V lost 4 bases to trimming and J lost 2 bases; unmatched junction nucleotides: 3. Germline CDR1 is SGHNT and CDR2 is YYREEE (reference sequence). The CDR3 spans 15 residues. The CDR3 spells CASSLDRGPGNTIYF. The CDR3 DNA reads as TGTGCCAGCAGCCTCGACAGGGGGCCTGGAAACACCATATATTTT. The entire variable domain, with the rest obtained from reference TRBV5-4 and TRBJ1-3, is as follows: ETGVTQSPTHLIKTRGQQVTLRCSSQSGHNTVSWYQQALGQGPQFIFQYYREEENGRGNFPPRFSGLQFPNYSSELNVNALELDDSALYLCASSLDRGPGNTIYFGEGSWLTVV.

The CDR3 loop reads CATSESSGGQIQYF. The CDR3 nucleotides are TGTGCCACCAGTGAGTCAAGCGGGGGGCAAATTCAGTACTTC. The chain recombines TRBV24-1 with TRBJ2-4, with TRBD2 matching over 9 bases. Germline loops: CDR1 KGHDR, CDR2 SFDVKD. Germline trimming cut 4 bases from V and 10 bases from J; bases unmatched to any gene: 7. The CDR3 is 14 amino acids.

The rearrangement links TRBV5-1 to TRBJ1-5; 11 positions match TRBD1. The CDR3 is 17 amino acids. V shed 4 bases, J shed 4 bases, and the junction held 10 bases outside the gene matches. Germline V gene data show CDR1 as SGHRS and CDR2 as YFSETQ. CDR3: CASSAFPGQGGNQPQHF. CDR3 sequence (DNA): TGCGCCAGCAGCGCATTCCCGGGACAGGGGGGGAATCAGCCCCAGCATTTT.

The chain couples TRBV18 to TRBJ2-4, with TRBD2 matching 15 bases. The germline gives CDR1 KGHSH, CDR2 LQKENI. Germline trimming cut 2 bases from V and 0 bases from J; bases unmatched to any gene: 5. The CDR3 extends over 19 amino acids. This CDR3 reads CASSPGGLAGGGAKNIQYF. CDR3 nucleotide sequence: TGTGCCAGCTCACCAGGTGGACTAGCGGGGGGGGGAGCCAAAAACATTCAGTACTTC.

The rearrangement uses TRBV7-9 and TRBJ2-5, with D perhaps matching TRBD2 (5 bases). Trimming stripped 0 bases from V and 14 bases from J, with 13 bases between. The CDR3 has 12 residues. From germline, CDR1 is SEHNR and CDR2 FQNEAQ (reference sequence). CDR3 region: CASSLAGAAKYF. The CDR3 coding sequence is TGTGCCAGCAGCTTAGCGGGAGCAGCAAAATACTTC.

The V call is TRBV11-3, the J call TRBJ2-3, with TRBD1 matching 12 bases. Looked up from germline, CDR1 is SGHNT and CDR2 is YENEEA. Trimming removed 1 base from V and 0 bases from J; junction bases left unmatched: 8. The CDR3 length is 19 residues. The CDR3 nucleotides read TGTGCCAGCAGCTTAGTGGGGGACAGGGGGCGGAGTAGCACAGATACGCAGTATTTT. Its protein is CASSLVGDRGRSSTDTQYF.

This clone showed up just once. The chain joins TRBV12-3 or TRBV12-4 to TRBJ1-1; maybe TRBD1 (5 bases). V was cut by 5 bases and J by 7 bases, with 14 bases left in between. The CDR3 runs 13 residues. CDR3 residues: CASSRAGPFEAFF. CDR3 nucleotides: TGTGCCAGCAGTAGAGCGGGGCCTTTTGAAGCTTTCTTT.

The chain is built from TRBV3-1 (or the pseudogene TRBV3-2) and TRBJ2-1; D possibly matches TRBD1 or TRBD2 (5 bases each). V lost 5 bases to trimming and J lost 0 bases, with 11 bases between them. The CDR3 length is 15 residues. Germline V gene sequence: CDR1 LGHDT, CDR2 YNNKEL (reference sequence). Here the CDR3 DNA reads TGTGCCAGCAGCTCACCAGGGAGCTCCTACAATGAGCAGTTCTTC. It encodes CASSSPGSSYNEQFF.

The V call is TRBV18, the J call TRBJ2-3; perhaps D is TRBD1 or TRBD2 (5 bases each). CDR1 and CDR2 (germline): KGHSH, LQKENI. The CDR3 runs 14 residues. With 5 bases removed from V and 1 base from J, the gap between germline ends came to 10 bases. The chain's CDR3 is CASSRGTRTDTQYF. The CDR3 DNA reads TGTGCCAGCTCAAGAGGGACCCGCACAGATACGCAGTATTTT.

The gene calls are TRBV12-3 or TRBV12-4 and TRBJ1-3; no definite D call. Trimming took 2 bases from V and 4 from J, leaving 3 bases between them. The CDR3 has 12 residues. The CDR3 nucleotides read TGTGCCAGCAGTTTAAACGGAAACACCATATATTTT. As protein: CASSLNGNTIYF.

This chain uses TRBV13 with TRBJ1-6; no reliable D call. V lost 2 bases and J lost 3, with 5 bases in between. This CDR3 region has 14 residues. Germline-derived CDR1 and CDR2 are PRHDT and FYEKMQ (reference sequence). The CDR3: CASSLSGYNSPLHF. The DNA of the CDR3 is TGTGCCAGCAGCTTATCAGGCTATAATTCACCCCTCCACTTT.

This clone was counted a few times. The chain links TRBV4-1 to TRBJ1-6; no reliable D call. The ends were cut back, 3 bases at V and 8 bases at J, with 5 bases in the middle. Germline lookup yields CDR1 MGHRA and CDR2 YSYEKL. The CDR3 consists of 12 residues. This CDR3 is CASSHGDSPLHF. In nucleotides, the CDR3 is TGCGCCAGCAGCCACGGGGATTCACCCCTCCACTTT.

The CDR3 DNA is TGCAGTGCTAGTGGAGGCGGCATTAGCACAGATACGCAGTATTTT. Amino acid sequence: CSASGGGISTDTQYF. The chain uses TRBV20-1 and TRBJ2-3; D may be TRBD2 (5 bases). The CDR3 sequence is 15 residues long. The V gene lost 3 bases and the J gene lost 0 bases, with 13 bases spanning the gap. Germline V gives CDR1 DFQATT, CDR2 SNEGSKA (reference sequence).

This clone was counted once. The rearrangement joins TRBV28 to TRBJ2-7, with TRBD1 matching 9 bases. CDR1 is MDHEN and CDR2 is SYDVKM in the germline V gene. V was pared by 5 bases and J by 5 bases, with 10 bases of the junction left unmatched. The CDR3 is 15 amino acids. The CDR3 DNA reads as TGTGCCAGCAGTACCCTCGGACAGGGGTTTCACGAGCAGTACGTC. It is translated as CASSTLGQGFHEQYV.